This T cell receptor (beta chain) was obtained from a study of glioma-infiltrating T cells (dated by TCRdb to the mid-2010s). Background for the entire study: The study sequenced TCR alpha- and beta-chain repertoires from glioma tissue, from non-neoplastic brain tissue and from matched peripheral blood mononuclear cells. Three low-grade glioma patients, roughly eight primary glioblastoma patients, and three non-glioma patients who contributed non-neoplastic brain tissue made up the paired cohort. To gauge divergence between tissue and blood T-cell populations, every tissue-infiltrating repertoire was compared against the peripheral blood repertoire from the same patient. The research as a whole found: VJ-independent divergence between tissue and blood was found to be below expectation in non-neoplastic patients but above expectation in all gliomas, particularly low-grade gliomas. Very few CDR3 sequences were found to be shared between tissue and blood, and this scarcity was attributed to high CDR3 diversity and limited sampling. Group comparisons rested on small numbers: three non-neoplastic, three low-grade glioma and fewer than 10 glioblastoma patients.

V drops 3 bases and J drops 0 bases, leaving 11 bases in between. The CDR3 has 15 amino acids, counting the end cysteine and phenylalanine. Only the CDR3 part of the read is kept: 45 bases, read in frame from the first base. Based on the germline V gene, the CDR1 and CDR2 sequences are MDHEN and SYDVKM. This clonotype was counted ten times or more. The antigen it binds to is not known. It has no much larger one-base neighbor in the sample; base qualities were not kept. The iRepertoire nested amplicon-rescue multiplex PCR (arm-PCR) platform was used to amplify TCR alpha and beta CDR3 regions from RNA. The input for one-step reverse transcription and amplification was about 95-450 ng of tissue mRNA or PBMC total RNA. After bead purification, a secondary multiplex PCR added Illumina adapters, and libraries were gel-purified between 200 and 400 bp. Libraries carried internal 6-nucleotide barcodes used for demultiplexing. Sequencing of libraries was performed on an Illumina MiSeq with 2x220 or 2x250 nucleotide paired-end reads. In the authors' own workflow: Paired reads were merged with FLASH 1.2.11 and aligned to the GRCh37 human genome with BWA-MEM before extracting TRA and TRB reads. For V and J assignment, an IMGT-derived reference of cassette sequences and CDR3 motifs that included pseudogenes was used. Reads were translated in three frames, and productive CDR3s were defined by a C…FGXG motif without stop codons. Unique combinations of V-J cassette pair and CDR3 amino acid sequence were defined as clonotypes. Hamming distance filtering was applied to reads, with thresholds set by the sequence error rate of each sample in mapped regions. The raw public reads went through TCRdb reprocessing: fastp at Q25, MiXCR clone calling, in-frame beta chains kept. Every entry covers one CDR3 protein and lists the most common genes and DNA from its rows. The authors' filters were not applied to this entry. The sample has 90,000 to 110,000 distinct CDR3 sequences on record, 25% of them singletons. Clones ranked in the top ten supply about a third of the sample.

This clonotype was obtained from a human donor with low-grade glioma or glioblastoma, undergoing nonglioma brain surgery, or in good health (not recorded which). What was sequenced was glioma tissue, nonneoplastic brain tissue, or PBMCs (not recorded which). The chain is assembled from TRBV28 and TRBJ1-1; the D gene lacks a confident call. The nucleotides are TGTGCCAGCAGTTTGTGGACGGAAATGAACACTGAAGCTTTCTTT. Translation gives CASSLWTEMNTEAFF.